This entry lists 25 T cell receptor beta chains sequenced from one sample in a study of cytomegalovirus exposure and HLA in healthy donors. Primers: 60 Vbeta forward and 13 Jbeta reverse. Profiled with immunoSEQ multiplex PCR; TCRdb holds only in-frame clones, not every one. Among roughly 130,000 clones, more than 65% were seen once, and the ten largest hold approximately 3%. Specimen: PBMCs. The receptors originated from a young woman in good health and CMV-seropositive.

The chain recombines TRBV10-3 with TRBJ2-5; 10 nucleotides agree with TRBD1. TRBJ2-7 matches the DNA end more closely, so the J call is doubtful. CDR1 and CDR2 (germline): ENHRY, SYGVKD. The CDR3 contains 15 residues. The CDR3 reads CAISESGQGVDEQYF. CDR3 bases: TGTGCCATCAGTGAGTCAGGACAGGGGGTGGACGAGCAGTACTTC.

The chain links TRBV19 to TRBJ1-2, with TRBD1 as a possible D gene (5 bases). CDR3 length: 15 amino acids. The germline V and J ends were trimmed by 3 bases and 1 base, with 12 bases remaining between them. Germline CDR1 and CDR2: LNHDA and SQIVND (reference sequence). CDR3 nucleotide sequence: TGTGCCAGTAGTATCCGCGGGGGTTTTAACTATGGCTACACCTTC. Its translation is CASSIRGGFNYGYTF.

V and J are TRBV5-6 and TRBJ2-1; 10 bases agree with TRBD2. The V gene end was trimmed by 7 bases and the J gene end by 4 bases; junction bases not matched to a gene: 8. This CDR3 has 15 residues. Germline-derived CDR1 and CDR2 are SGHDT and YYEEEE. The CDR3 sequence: CASADWTSGYNEQFF. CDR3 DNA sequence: TGTGCCAGCGCGGACTGGACTAGCGGTTACAATGAGCAGTTCTTC.

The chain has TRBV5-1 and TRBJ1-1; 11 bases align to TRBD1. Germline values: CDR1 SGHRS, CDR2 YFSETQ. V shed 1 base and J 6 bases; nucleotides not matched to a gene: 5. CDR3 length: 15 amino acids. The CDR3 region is CASSLWGQGVSEAFF. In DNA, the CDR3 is TGCGCCAGCAGCTTGTGGGGACAGGGGGTCTCTGAAGCTTTCTTT.

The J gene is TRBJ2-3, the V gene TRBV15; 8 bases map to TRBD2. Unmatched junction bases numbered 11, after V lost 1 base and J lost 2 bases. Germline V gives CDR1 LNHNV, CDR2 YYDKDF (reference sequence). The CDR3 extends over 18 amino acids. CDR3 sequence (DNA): TGTGCCACCAGCAGAGTAGCGGGGACCTATCTCAACACAGATACGCAGTATTTT. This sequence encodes CATSRVAGTYLNTDTQYF.

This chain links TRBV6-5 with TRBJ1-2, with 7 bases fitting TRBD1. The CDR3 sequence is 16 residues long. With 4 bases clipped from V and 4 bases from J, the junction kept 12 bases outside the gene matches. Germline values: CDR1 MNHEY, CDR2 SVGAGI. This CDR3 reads CASSSLDRVGPYGYTF. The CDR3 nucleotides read TGTGCCAGCAGTTCCCTCGACAGGGTAGGACCCTATGGCTACACCTTC.

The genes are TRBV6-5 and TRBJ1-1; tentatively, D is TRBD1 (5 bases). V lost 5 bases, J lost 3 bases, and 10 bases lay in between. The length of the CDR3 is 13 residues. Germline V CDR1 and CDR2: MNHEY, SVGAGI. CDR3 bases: TGTGCCAGCAGTACGGGGGGGGACACTGAAGCTTTCTTT. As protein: CASSTGGDTEAFF.

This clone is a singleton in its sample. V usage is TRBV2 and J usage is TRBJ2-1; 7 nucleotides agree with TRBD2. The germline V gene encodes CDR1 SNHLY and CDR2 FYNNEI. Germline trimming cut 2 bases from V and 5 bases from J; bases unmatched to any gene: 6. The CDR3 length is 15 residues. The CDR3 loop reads CASSEWGGEDNEQFF. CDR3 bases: TGTGCCAGCAGTGAATGGGGGGGGGAGGACAATGAGCAGTTCTTC. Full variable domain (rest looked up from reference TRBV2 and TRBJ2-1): EPEVTQTPSHQVTQMGQEVILRCVPISNHLYFYWYRQILGQKVEFLVSFYNNEISEKSEIFDDQFSVERPDGSNFTLKIRSTKLEDSAMYFCASSEWGGEDNEQFFGPGTRLTVL.

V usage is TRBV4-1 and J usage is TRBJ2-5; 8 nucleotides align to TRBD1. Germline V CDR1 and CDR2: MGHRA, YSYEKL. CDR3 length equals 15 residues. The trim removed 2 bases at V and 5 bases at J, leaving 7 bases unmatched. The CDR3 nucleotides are TGCGCCAGCAGCCAAACCGGGACAGGAGGGGAGACCCAGTACTTC. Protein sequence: CASSQTGTGGETQYF.

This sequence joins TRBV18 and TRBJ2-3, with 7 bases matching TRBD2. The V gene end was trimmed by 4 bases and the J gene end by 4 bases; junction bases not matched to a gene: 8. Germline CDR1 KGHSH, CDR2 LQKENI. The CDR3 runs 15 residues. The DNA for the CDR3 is TGTGCCAGCTCACGCGGGGGAACCGTGGCAGATACGCAGTATTTT. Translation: CASSRGGTVADTQYF.

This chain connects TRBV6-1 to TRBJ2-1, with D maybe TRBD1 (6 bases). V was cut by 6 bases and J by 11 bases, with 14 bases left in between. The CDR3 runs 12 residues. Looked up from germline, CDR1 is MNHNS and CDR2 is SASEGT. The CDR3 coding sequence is TGTGCCAGCAGGGGCGACGGACAGAAGCAGTTCTTC. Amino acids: CASRGDGQKQFF.

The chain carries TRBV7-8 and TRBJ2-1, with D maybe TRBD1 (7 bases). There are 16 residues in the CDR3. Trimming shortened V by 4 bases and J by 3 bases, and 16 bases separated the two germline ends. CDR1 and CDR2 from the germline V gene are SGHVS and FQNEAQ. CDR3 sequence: CASSSNPGGIYNEQFF. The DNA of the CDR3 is TGTGCCAGCAGCTCCAACCCAGGGGGGATCTACAATGAGCAGTTCTTC.

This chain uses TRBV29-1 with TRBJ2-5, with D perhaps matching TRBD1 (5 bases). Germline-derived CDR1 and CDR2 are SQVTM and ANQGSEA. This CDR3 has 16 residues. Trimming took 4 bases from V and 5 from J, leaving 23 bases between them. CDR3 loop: CSVVYSGARDMETQYF. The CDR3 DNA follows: TGCAGCGTTGTTTATAGTGGGGCTAGGGATATGGAGACCCAGTACTTC.

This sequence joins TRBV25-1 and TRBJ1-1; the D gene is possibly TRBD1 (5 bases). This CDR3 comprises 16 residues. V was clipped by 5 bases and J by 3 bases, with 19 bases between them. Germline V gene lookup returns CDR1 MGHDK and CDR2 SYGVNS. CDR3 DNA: TGTGCCAGCAGTCCCGGGGGTCGATTTATGTACACTGAAGCTTTCTTT. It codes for CASSPGGRFMYTEAFF.

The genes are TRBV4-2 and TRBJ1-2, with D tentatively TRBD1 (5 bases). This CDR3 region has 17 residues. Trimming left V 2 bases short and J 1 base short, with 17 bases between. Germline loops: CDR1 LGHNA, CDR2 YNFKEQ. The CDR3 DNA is TGTGCCAGCAGCCAATTCGATTCAGGGCCGGGTAACTATGGCTACACCTTC. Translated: CASSQFDSGPGNYGYTF.

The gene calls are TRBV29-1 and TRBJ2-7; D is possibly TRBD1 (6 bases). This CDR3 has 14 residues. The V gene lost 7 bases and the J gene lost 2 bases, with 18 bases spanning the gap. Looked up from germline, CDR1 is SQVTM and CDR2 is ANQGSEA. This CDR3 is CSALAGTPPYEQYF. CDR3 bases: TGCAGCGCCCTAGCCGGGACACCTCCCTACGAGCAGTACTTC.

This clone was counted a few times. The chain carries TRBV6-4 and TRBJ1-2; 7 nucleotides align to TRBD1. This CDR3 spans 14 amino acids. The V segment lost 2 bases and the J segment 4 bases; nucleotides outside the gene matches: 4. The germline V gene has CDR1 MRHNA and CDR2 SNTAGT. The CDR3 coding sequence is TGTGCCAGCAGTGACCGGGACAGCGGCTATGGCTACACCTTC. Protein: CASSDRDSGYGYTF.

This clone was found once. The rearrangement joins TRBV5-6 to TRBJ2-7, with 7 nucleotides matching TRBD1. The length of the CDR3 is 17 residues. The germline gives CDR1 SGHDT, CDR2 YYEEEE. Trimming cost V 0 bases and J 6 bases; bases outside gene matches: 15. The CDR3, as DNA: TGTGCCAGCAGCTTGGGGGGACCGGGACAGAGACCTCTCGAGCAGTACTTC. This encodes CASSLGGPGQRPLEQYF.

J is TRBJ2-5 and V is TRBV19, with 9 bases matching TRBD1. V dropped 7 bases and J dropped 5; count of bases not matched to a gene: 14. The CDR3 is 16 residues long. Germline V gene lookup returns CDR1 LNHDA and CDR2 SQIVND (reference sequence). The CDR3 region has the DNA TGTGCCAGTACTCCAGCCGGGACAGGGATTCGGGAGACCCAGTACTTC. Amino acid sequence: CASTPAGTGIRETQYF. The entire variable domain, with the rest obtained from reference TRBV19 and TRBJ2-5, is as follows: DGGITQSPKYLFRKEGQNVTLSCEQNLNHDAMYWYRQDPGQGLRLIYYSQIVNDFQKGDIAEGYSVSREKKESFPLTVTSAQKNPTAFYLCASTPAGTGIRETQYFGPGTRLLVL.

The CDR3 nucleotides read TGCGCCAGCAGCCAAGACGGCAATCAGCCCCAGCATTTT. This sequence encodes CASSQDGNQPQHF. The chain couples TRBV4-1 to TRBJ1-5, with D uncertain. Germline-derived CDR1 and CDR2 are MGHRA and YSYEKL. This CDR3 spans 13 amino acids. Trimming shortened V by 0 bases and J by 2 bases, and 2 bases separated the two germline ends.

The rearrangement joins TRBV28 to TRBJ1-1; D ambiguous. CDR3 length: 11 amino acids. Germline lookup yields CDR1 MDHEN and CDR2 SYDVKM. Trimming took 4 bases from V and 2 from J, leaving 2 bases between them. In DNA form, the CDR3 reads TGTGCCAGCAGTTCTAACACTGAAGCTTTCTTT. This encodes CASSSNTEAFF.

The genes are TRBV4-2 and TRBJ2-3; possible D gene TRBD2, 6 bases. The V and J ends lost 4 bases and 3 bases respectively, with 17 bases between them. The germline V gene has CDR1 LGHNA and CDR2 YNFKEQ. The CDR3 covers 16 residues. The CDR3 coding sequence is TGTGCCAGCAGCCCGAGGCGGGACTCCCAGACAGATACGCAGTATTTT. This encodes CASSPRRDSQTDTQYF.

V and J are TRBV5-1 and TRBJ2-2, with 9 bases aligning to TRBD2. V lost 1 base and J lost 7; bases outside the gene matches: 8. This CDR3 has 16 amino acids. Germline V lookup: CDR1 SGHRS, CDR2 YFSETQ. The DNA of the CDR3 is TGCGCCAGCAGCTTGTACACTAGCGGGCGGATCGGGGAGCTGTTTTTT. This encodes CASSLYTSGRIGELFF.

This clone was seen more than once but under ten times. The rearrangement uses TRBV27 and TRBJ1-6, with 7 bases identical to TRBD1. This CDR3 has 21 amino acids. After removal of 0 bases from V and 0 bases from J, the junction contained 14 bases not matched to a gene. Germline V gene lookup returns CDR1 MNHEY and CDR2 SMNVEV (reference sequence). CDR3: CASSLSITRQGSSSYNSPLHF. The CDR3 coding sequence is TGTGCCAGCAGTTTATCGATAACAAGACAGGGTTCGAGCTCCTATAATTCACCCCTCCACTTT.

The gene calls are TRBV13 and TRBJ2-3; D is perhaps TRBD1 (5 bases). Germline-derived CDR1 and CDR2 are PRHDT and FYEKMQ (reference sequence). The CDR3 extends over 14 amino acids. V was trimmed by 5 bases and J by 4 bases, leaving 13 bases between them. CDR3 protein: CASSGAGFADTQYF. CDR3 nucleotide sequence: TGTGCCAGCAGCGGGGCCGGTTTCGCAGATACGCAGTATTTT.